These T cell receptor beta chains were read from a single sample in a study of blood T cell repertoires in COVID-19. Profiling relied on immunoSEQ multiplex PCR, and the TCRdb table lists in-frame clones only, not all of them. The table includes about 170,000 clones, roughly nine tenths detected once. Source material: peripheral blood. All receptors come from a woman between 55 and 75 years old with COVID-19, enrolled during active disease. CDR3s include the opening cysteine and the closing phenylalanine or tryptophan.

TRBV24-1,TRBJ2-3,CATSVWDRGTDTQYF
TRBV7-7,TRBJ1-2,CASSLAENGLRRYGYTF
TRBV11-2,TRBJ2-5,CASSLNLGPVAETQYF
TRBV5-1,TRBJ2-1,CASSRTSGRRSYNEQFF
TRBV5-4,TRBJ2-7,CASSLSGTSGLGEQYF
TRBV9,TRBJ1-1,CASSPHVQGTEAFF
TRBV19,TRBJ1-1,CASSYLRTGDTEAFF
TRBV6-2/TRBV6-3,TRBJ2-7,CASSSPGLAGAYEQYF
TRBV4-2,TRBJ1-4,CASSQGVDRLNEKLFF
TRBV5-6,TRBJ2-7,CASSLRLQVNEQYF
TRBV7-9,TRBJ2-7,CASTEVYEQYF
TRBV11-3,TRBJ2-7,CASSLEAGPSYEQYF
TRBV18,TRBJ2-3,CASSPAELAGTDTQYF
TRBV6-5,TRBJ1-6,CASRGTGVSPLHF
TRBV24-1,TRBJ2-5,CATSDPALAGVETQYF
TRBV28,TRBJ2-7,CATRDSDEQYF
TRBV7-2,TRBJ1-2,CASSLQALYGYTF
TRBV9,TRBJ2-3,CASSLTSASTDTQYF
TRBV3-1/TRBV3-2,TRBJ2-3,CASSQARRVAGGVDTQYF
TRBV18,TRBJ2-2,CASSPPDRSYGELFF
TRBV28,TRBJ2-1,CASSLASGRAEQFF
TRBV18,TRBJ2-7,CASSSGTSVSYEQYF
TRBV28,TRBJ2-7,CASNSARREQYF
TRBV19,TRBJ2-6,CATLGGASGANVLTF
TRBV19,TRBJ1-6,CASRLGHRTSPLHF
TRBV7-9,TRBJ2-6,CASSRKGGANVLTF
TRBV7-9,TRBJ1-2,CASSLGVPGRYGYTF
TRBV5-4,TRBJ2-3,CASSLASTDTQYF
TRBV5-1,TRBJ2-1,CASRAVTYNEQFF
TRBV5-6,TRBJ2-7,CASNWGDETYEQYF
TRBV24-1,TRBJ2-1,CATSDPGQSSSYNEQFF
TRBV28,TRBJ1-5,CASRWTGGGNQPQHF
TRBV4-3,TRBJ2-2,CASRRAGGISGELFF